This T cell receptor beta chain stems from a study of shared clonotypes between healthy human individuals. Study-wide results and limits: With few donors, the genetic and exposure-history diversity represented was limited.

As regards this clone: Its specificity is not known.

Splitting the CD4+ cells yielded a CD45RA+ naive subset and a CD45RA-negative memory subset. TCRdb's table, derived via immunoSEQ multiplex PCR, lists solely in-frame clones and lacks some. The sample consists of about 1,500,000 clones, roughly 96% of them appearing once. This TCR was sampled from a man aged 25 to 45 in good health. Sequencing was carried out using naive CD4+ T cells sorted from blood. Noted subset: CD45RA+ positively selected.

The CDR3 nucleotides read TGTGCCAGCAGCCCTGGGGGGGTGAGGACCGGGGAGCTGTTTTTT. Translation: CASSPGGVRTGELFF. V usage is TRBV9 and J usage is TRBJ2-2, with 7 bases fitting TRBD2. There are 15 residues in the CDR3. Germline CDR1 SGDLS, CDR2 YYNGEE. J lost 5 bases, V lost 4 bases, and 8 bases had no gene match.